This TCR beta chain stems from a study of T-cell memory formation after mild COVID-19. Whole-study results and caveats: For second-wave clones that peaked at day 37, SARS-CoV-2 specificity went unverified.

TCRdb fed the 5' RACE reads into MiXCR, producing one record per CDR3 protein. The sample carries over 120,000 distinct CDR3 sequences, approximately 26% recorded once. Comments on this clonotype: The antigen is unknown.

V was cut by 3 bases and J by 0 bases, with 5 bases left in between. This CDR3 spans 13 amino acids. Germline CDR1 reads LNHDA; CDR2 reads SQIVND (reference sequence). The chain combines TRBV19 with TRBJ1-1; D not resolved. This sequence originates from an adult woman who had mild COVID-19 (a few samples of this study predate the infection). Cell type and time point are not known. The source material was PBMCs or a T cell subset sorted from them (not recorded which). CDR3 region: CASSIALNTEAFF. CDR3 bases: TGTGCCAGTAGTATCGCACTGAACACTGAAGCTTTCTTT.